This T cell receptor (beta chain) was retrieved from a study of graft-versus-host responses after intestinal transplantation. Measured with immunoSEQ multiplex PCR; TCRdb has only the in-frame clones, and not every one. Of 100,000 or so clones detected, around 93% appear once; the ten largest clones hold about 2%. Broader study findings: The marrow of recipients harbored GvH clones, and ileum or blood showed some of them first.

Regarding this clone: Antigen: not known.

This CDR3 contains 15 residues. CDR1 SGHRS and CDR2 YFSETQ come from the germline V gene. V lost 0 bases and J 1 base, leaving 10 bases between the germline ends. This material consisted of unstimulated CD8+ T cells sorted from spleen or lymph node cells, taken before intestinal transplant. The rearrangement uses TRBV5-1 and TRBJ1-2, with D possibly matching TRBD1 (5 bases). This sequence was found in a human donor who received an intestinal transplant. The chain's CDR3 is CASSLARTHNYGYTF. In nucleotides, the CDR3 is TGCGCCAGCAGCTTGGCCAGGACACATAACTATGGCTACACCTTC.